The 23 T cell receptor beta chains reported below all come from one sample, sequenced in a study of cytomegalovirus exposure and HLA in healthy donors. Here immunoSEQ multiplex PCR was the method, and the copy in TCRdb shows in-frame clones only, minus some. The sample shows approximately 260,000 clones, 70% to 90% of them seen only once. The sequenced sample consisted of PBMCs. The receptor source for this set is a woman younger than 30 in good health and CMV-seronegative.

A word on this clone: Additional DNA sequences in this sample encode the identical CDR3. J is TRBJ2-1 and V is TRBV5-1; TRBD2 agrees at 12 bases. Trimming cost V 1 base and J 9 bases; bases outside gene matches: 2. This CDR3 spans 14 amino acids. Per the germline V gene, CDR1 is SGHRS and CDR2 is YFSETQ. CDR3 sequence reads: CASSLLAGGREQFF. The DNA of the CDR3 is TGCGCCAGCAGCTTGCTAGCGGGGGGGCGTGAGCAGTTCTTC.

This sequence joins TRBV9 and TRBJ2-7, with D possibly TRBD2 on 6 matching bases. V was shortened by 0 bases and J by 3 bases, with 13 bases between the two germline ends. Germline CDR1 is SGDLS and CDR2 is YYNGEE. The CDR3 consists of 15 residues. This CDR3 is CASSVEASVGYEQYF. In DNA, the CDR3 is TGTGCCAGCAGCGTAGAGGCTAGCGTGGGCTACGAGCAGTACTTC.

J is TRBJ2-7 and V is TRBV6-6, with 10 bases fitting TRBD1. V shed 7 bases and J 3 bases; nucleotides not matched to a gene: 12. Germline CDR1 and CDR2: MNHNY and SVGAGI (reference sequence). This CDR3 is built from 16 residues. CDR3 DNA sequence: TGTGCCAGCACCCGCGGGGAGGGACAGGGGCTCTACGAGCAGTACTTC. Translation: CASTRGEGQGLYEQYF.

J is TRBJ2-1 and V is TRBV5-1; tentatively, D is TRBD2 (5 bases). The V gene lost 0 bases and the J gene lost 3 bases, with 16 bases spanning the gap. The CDR3 spans 17 residues. Germline CDR1 SGHRS, CDR2 YFSETQ. CDR3 bases: TGCGCCAGCAGCTTGGAATTGGGGTCTCGGGGCTACAATGAGCAGTTCTTC. Protein sequence: CASSLELGSRGYNEQFF. The full variable domain, rest sourced from reference TRBV5-1 and TRBJ2-1, is KAGVTQTPRYLIKTRGQQVTLSCSPISGHRSVSWYQQTPGQGLQFLFEYFSETQRNKGNFPGRFSGRQFSNSRSEMNVSTLELGDSALYLCASSLELGSRGYNEQFFGPGTRLTVL.

CDR3 sequence reads: CASSSLAGSTDTQYF. The CDR3 DNA sequence: TGTGCCAGCAGTTCACTAGCGGGGAGCACAGATACGCAGTATTTT. The chain combines TRBV28 with TRBJ2-3; TRBD2 aligns across 10 bases. J gave up 0 bases and V 4 bases, and 1 base lay outside the gene matches. CDR3 length equals 15 residues. Germline V gives CDR1 MDHEN, CDR2 SYDVKM.

As to this clone: One end of the junction is discordant with germline, which a read error may explain. CDR3 in amino acids: CVSRESSGNTIYF. The CDR3 DNA sequence: TGTGTCAGCCGGGAGAGCTCTGGAAACACCATATATTTT. The V call is TRBV10-2, the J call TRBJ1-3; D ambiguous. Germline CDR1 and CDR2: WSHSY and SAAADI. This CDR3 has 13 amino acids.

The V call is TRBV7-8, the J call TRBJ2-7; 8 bases fit TRBD2. V shed 5 bases, J shed 9 bases, and the junction held 12 bases outside the gene matches. This CDR3 has 14 residues. Germline V gene data show CDR1 as SGHVS and CDR2 as FQNEAQ. CDR3 DNA sequence: TGTGCCAGCAGCGTGCCGGGACTAGTAGCTTCGCAGTACTTC. This sequence encodes CASSVPGLVASQYF.

J is TRBJ2-3 and V is TRBV6-5, with D tentatively TRBD2 (6 bases). V lost 0 bases and J lost 6, with 16 bases in between. The CDR3 spans 16 residues. The germline CDR1 and CDR2 sequences are MNHEY and SVGAGI. DNA for the CDR3: TGTGCCAGCAGTTACTCGGGGCCCAGCGGGTTTGATACGCAGTATTTT. Its protein is CASSYSGPSGFDTQYF.

This rearrangement joins TRBV29-1 to TRBJ2-2; 9 bases fit TRBD1. With V trimmed by 0 bases and J by 14 bases, 13 bases remained unmatched. The CDR3 is 15 residues long. Germline CDR1 reads SQVTM; CDR2 reads ANQGSEA. The CDR3: CSVEERGYRGRLLFF. The DNA of the CDR3 is TGCAGCGTTGAAGAGAGGGGTTACAGGGGGCGTTTACTGTTTTTT.

The chain combines TRBV7-2 with TRBJ2-7; 7 bases match TRBD2. The CDR3 is 15 amino acids. Germline assignment: CDR1 SGHTA and CDR2 FQGNSA. Germline trimming cut 5 bases from V and 2 bases from J; bases unmatched to any gene: 9. CDR3 sequence reads: CASSQRGGQPYEQYF. CDR3 nucleotides: TGTGCCAGCAGCCAGCGGGGCGGGCAACCCTACGAGCAGTACTTC.

This chain joins TRBV7-8 and TRBJ2-7; 13 bases map to TRBD2. J lost 3 bases, V lost 2 bases, and 1 base had no gene match. CDR1 and CDR2 (germline): SGHVS, FQNEAQ. The CDR3 length is 15 residues. CDR3 coding DNA: TGTGCCAGCAGCTTAAGGACTAGCGGGAGCTACGAGCAGTACTTC. Its translation is CASSLRTSGSYEQYF.

In DNA form, the CDR3 reads TGTGCCAGCAGCTTAGCCAGCGGGGGAGCCTCTGGAAACACCATATATTTT. It encodes CASSLASGGASGNTIYF. V and J are TRBV11-2 and TRBJ1-3, with a possible D match to TRBD1 (5 bases). The CDR3 is 17 residues long. V was trimmed by 1 base and J by 0 bases, leaving 13 bases between them. Germline CDR1 and CDR2: SGHAT and FQNNGV.

The chain links TRBV6-5 to TRBJ2-3; the D is unclear. The CDR3 contains 15 residues. The V end lost 2 bases, the J end lost 1 base, and 10 bases lay between the germline ends. Looked up from germline, CDR1 is MNHEY and CDR2 is SVGAGI. CDR3: CASSYGQVRTDTQYF. In DNA form, the CDR3 reads TGTGCCAGCAGTTACGGGCAGGTCCGCACAGATACGCAGTATTTT.

This clone was seen a single time. J is TRBJ2-5 and V is TRBV11-3, with TRBD2 matching 13 bases. The germline CDR1 and CDR2 sequences are SGHNT and YENEEA. V lost 1 base, J lost 3 bases, and 2 bases stayed unmatched. This CDR3 contains 16 residues. DNA for the CDR3: TGTGCCAGCAGCTTAGGCGGACTAGCGGGAGAAGAGACCCAGTACTTC. This codes for CASSLGGLAGEETQYF.

This clone appeared a few times. At the DNA level, this CDR3 is encoded by other sequences in the same sample as well. This chain joins TRBV6-6 and TRBJ1-4, with 8 bases matching TRBD1. V lost 2 bases and J lost 7; bases outside the gene matches: 0. This CDR3 contains 13 residues. CDR1 and CDR2 (germline): MNHNY, SVGAGI (reference sequence). For the CDR3, the DNA is TGTGCCAGCAGTTACGGGACAGGTGAAAAACTGTTTTTT. It is translated as CASSYGTGEKLFF.

In this sample, this clone turned up once. The sample carries other DNA sequences with the same CDR3. This rearrangement joins TRBV30 to TRBJ2-7, with 8 nucleotides matching TRBD2. CDR1 is GTSNPN, CDR2 SVGIG, per germline (reference sequence). V gave up 0 bases and J gave up 0 bases; unmatched junction bases: 4. The CDR3 is made up of 15 amino acids. CDR3 bases: TGTGCCTGGAGTGTTGGGGCGGGAGGCTCCTACGAGCAGTACTTC. Encoded protein: CAWSVGAGGSYEQYF.

CDR3 protein: CAGRTSGFLTDTQYF. CDR3 DNA: TGTGCCGGACGGACTAGCGGGTTCCTAACAGATACGCAGTATTTT. This chain joins TRBV6-1 and TRBJ2-3; 11 bases line up with TRBD2. J lost 3 bases, V lost 11 bases, and 10 bases had no gene match. This CDR3 spans 15 amino acids. Germline loops: CDR1 MNHNS, CDR2 SASEGT.

This clone has a single count. The chain couples TRBV9 to TRBJ2-7, with 9 bases lining up with TRBD1. V was pared by 0 bases and J by 5 bases, with 12 bases of the junction left unmatched. Germline loops: CDR1 SGDLS, CDR2 YYNGEE. CDR3 size: 17 residues. CDR3 DNA: TGTGCCAGCAGCGTAGGAGGTAGCACAGGGGGCTTGAACGAGCAGTACTTC. Encoded protein: CASSVGGSTGGLNEQYF. Supplemented by reference TRBV9 and TRBJ2-7, the full variable domain reads DSGVTQTPKHLITATGQRVTLRCSPRSGDLSVYWYQQSLDQGLQFLIQYYNGEERAKGNILERFSAQQFPDLHSELNLSSLELGDSALYFCASSVGGSTGGLNEQYFGPGTRLTVT.

The chain combines TRBV10-3 with TRBJ2-7; 7 bases map to TRBD2. Germline CDR1 reads ENHRY; CDR2 reads SYGVKD. This CDR3 comprises 13 residues. The V gene end was trimmed by 6 bases and the J gene end by 3 bases; junction bases not matched to a gene: 5. The CDR3 sequence is CAISASGGYEQYF. Here the CDR3 DNA reads TGTGCCATCAGCGCTAGCGGTGGCTACGAGCAGTACTTC.

The CDR3 DNA reads TGCGCCAGCAGCCAAGAGGGACTCTCGTGGCGGCAGTTCTTC. Protein product: CASSQEGLSWRQFF. The chain uses TRBV4-3 and TRBJ2-1, with TRBD2 as a possible D gene (6 bases). CDR3 length: 14 residues. The germline V and J ends were trimmed by 0 bases and 12 bases, with 15 bases remaining between them. The germline V gene has CDR1 LGHNA and CDR2 YSLEER.

This rearrangement joins TRBV11-3 to TRBJ2-2, with D maybe TRBD2 (6 bases). CDR3 length equals 13 residues. Germline values: CDR1 SGHNT, CDR2 YENEEA. The V end lost 4 bases, the J end lost 6 bases, and 9 bases lay between the germline ends. CDR3 amino acids: CASSYRLAGELFF. The CDR3 region has the DNA TGTGCCAGCAGCTACCGACTAGCCGGGGAGCTGTTTTTT.

V and J are TRBV27 and TRBJ2-7; 10 bases are shared with TRBD2. The CDR3 sequence is 17 residues long. The germline CDR1 and CDR2 sequences are MNHEY and SMNVEV (reference sequence). The V gene end was trimmed by 6 bases and the J gene end by 2 bases; junction bases not matched to a gene: 13. The CDR3 sequence: CASSYLGRSGGPYEQYF. CDR3 nucleotides: TGTGCCAGCAGCTATCTGGGTCGTAGCGGGGGGCCCTACGAGCAGTACTTC.

J is TRBJ2-7 and V is TRBV27; 12 nucleotides match TRBD2. The CDR3 has 14 amino acids. CDR1 and CDR2 from the germline V gene are MNHEY and SMNVEV (reference sequence). J gave up 4 bases and V 3 bases, and 1 base lay outside the gene matches. CDR3: CASSLGLAGYEQYF. The CDR3 DNA reads TGTGCCAGCAGTTTGGGACTAGCGGGTTACGAGCAGTACTTC.